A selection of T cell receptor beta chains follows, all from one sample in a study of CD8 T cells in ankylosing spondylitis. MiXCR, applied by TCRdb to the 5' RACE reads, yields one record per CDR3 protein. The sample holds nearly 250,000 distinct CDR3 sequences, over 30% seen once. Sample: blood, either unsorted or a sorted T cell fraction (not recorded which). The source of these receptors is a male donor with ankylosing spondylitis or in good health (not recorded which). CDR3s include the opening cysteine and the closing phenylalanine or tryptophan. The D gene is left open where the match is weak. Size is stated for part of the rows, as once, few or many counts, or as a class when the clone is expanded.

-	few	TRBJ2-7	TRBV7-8	TGTGCCAGCATCGGCGGGGATAATTTCGGAGAGCAGTACTTC	CASIGGDNFGEQYF
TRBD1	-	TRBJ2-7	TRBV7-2	TGTGCCAGCAGCTTAATAGGGGGCCCCTACGAGCAGTACTTC	CASSLIGGPYEQYF
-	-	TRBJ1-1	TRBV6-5	TGTGCCAGCAGTTACTCGGTGGGGAACACTGAAGCTTTCTTT	CASSYSVGNTEAFF
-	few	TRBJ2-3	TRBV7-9	TGTGCCAGCAGCTTAATTGGAGATACGCAGTATTTT	CASSLIGDTQYF
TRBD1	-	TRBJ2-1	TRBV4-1	TGCGCCAGCAGCCAAACCGGGACAGCCGTTTGGAATGAGCAGTTCTTC	CASSQTGTAVWNEQFF
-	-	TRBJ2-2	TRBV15	TGTGCCACCAGCAGAGATAACGACGGGTTCGGTGGCGGGGAGCTGTTTTTT	CATSRDNDGFGGGELFF
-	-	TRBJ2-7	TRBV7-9	TGTGCCAGCAACCGGCCTGAAATCTACGAGCAGTACTTC	CASNRPEIYEQYF
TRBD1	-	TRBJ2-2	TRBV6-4	TGTGCCAGCAGTGACGGACAGGGGGGGACCGGGGAGCTGTTTTTT	CASSDGQGGTGELFF
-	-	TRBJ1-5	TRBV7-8	TGTGCCAGCAGCCCCCGCGGGGCTCTCAATCAGCCCCAGCATTTT	CASSPRGALNQPQHF
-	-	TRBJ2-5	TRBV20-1	TGCAGCGTCAAAACAGGGGAGACCCAGTACTTC	CSVKTGETQYF
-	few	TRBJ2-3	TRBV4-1	TGCGCCAGCAGCCCCCCTGGGGGACCCGACGGGATAGATACGCAGTATTTT	CASSPPGGPDGIDTQYF
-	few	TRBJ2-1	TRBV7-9	TGTGCCAGCAGCTTAAGACAGGACAATGAGCAGTTCTTC	CASSLRQDNEQFF
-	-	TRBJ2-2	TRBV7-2	TGTGCCAGCAGCTTAGTTAGGAACACCGGGGAGCTGTTTTTT	CASSLVRNTGELFF
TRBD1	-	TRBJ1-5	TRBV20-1	TGCAGTGCTAGCGGACAGGCGGGCAATCAGCCCCAGCATTTT	CSASGQAGNQPQHF
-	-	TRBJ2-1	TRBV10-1	TGCGCCACCAAAACCGAAGAGACAGAGTTTGGGGGTCCCTATCAGTTCTTC	CATKTEETEFGGPYQFF
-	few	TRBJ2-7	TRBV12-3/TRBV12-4	TGTGCCAGTACAAGGACAGACTCCTACGAGCAGTACTTC	CASTRTDSYEQYF
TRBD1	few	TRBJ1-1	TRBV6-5	TGTGCCAGCAGTTGGGACAGGGGGCGCGACACTGAAGCTTTCTTT	CASSWDRGRDTEAFF
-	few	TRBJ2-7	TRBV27	TGTGCCAGCAGCTACAGGGTTGCCTACGAGCAGTACTTC	CASSYRVAYEQYF
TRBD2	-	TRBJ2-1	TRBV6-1	TGTGCCAGCAGTGGGGTGGGAAGCGGGGAGTACAATGAGCAGTTCTTC	CASSGVGSGEYNEQFF
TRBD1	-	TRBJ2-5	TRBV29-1	TGCAGCGTCGGGGGACAGGGTCAAGAGACCCAGTACTTC	CSVGGQGQETQYF
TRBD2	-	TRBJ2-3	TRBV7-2	TGTGCCAGCAGCCTAGCGGGCTTAAACACAGATACGCAGTATTTT	CASSLAGLNTDTQYF
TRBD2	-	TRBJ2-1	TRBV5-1	TGCGCCAGCAGCTTGGTAGGACCCAAAGCGGGGGATGAGCAGTTCTTC	CASSLVGPKAGDEQFF
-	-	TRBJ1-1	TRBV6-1	TGTGCCAGCAGTGGCCAGCATACTGAAGCTTTCTTT	CASSGQHTEAFF
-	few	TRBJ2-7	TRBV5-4	TGTGCCAGCGGGTTTGGGCAGGCCCCGGCCTACGAGCAGTACTTC	CASGFGQAPAYEQYF
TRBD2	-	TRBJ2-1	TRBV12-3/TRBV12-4	TGTGCCAGCAGTCCCGGGGGGATGAGCGAGCAGTTCTTC	CASSPGGMSEQFF
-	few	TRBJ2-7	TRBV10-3	TGTGCCATCAGTGTGGGGGGCCGGGAGGAGCAGTACTTC	CAISVGGREEQYF
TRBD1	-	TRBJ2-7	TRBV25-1	TGTGCCAGCAGTGGTACCGACAGGGCCGAGCAGTACTTC	CASSGTDRAEQYF
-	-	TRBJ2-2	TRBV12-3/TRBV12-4	TGTGCCAGCAGCCCAGGGGGAGGCACCGGGGAGCTGTTTTTT	CASSPGGGTGELFF
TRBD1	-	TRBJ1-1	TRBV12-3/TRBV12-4	TGTGCCAGCAGTCTCGGACAGGGGAGGAAAGCTTTCTTT	CASSLGQGRKAFF
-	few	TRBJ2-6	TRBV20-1	TGCAGTGCTAGTAGCGGATGGGGGGCCAACGTCCTGACTTTC	CSASSGWGANVLTF
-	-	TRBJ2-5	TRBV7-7	TGTGCCAGCAGTAAAGTGGGCAAGGAGACCCAGTACTTC	CASSKVGKETQYF
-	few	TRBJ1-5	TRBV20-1	TGCAGTGCCCCGGGGCAGGCCTTAAGCAATCAGCCCCAGCATTTT	CSAPGQALSNQPQHF
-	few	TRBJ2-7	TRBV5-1	TGCGCCAGCAGCTTGTCTGGCCGGGGGGACATAGGACAGCAGTACTTC	CASSLSGRGDIGQQYF
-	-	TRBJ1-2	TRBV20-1	TGCAGTGCTAGTAGGGACGGATCTACAATCAACTATGGCTACACCTTC	CSASRDGSTINYGYTF
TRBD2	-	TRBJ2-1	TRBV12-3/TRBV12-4	TGTGCCAGCCAACTAGCGGACCCCTACAATGAGCAGTTCTTC	CASQLADPYNEQFF
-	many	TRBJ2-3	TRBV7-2	TGTGCCAGCAGCTTACAGGGGGGCTTCACAGATACGCAGTATTTT	CASSLQGGFTDTQYF
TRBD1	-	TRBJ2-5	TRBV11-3	TGTGCCAGCAGCCGCCGGTGGACAGGGGAAGAGACCCAGTACTTC	CASSRRWTGEETQYF
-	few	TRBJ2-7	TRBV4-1	TGCGCCAGCAGCCAATCCCTTCTCCGGGGGCCCACGCTCGAGCAGTACTTC	CASSQSLLRGPTLEQYF
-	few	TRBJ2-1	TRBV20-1	TGCAGTGCTAGAGACCCCCGGAAGAAGAGCTCCTACAATGAGCAGTTCTTC	CSARDPRKKSSYNEQFF
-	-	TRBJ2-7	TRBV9	TGTGCCAGCAGCGCCCGCGCCGGCCGGGACAACGAGCAGTACTTC	CASSARAGRDNEQYF
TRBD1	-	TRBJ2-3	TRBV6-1	TGTGCCAGCAGGGACGAAGGGGGCCCAGATACGCAGTATTTT	CASRDEGGPDTQYF
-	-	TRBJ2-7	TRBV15	TGTGCCACCAGCTGGGCCAGGGGGGCGTCCTACGAGCAGTACTTC	CATSWARGASYEQYF
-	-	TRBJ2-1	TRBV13	TGTGCCAGCAGCTCACAGGGTGTTACTAAAAGATCGGTTGAGCAGTTCTTC	CASSSQGVTKRSVEQFF
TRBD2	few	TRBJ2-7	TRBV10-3	TGTGCCATCAGCTGGACTAGCGGCATCTACGAGCAGTACTTC	CAISWTSGIYEQYF
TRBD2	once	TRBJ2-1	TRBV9	TGTGCCAGCGGTAGCGGGGGGTACAATGAGCAGTTCTTC	CASGSGGYNEQFF
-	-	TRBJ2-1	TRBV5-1	TGCGCCAGCAGCTTGTCGGGCGGGCTTTACAATGAGCAGTTCTTC	CASSLSGGLYNEQFF
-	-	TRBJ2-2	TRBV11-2	TGTGCCAGCAGCTTCGGACCTGGTCCCGGGGAGCTGTTTTTT	CASSFGPGPGELFF
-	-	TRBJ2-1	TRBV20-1	TGCAGTGCCCGAGAGGGGATGAATGAGCAGTTCTTC	CSAREGMNEQFF